This T cell receptor (beta chain) was sequenced for a study of T cell therapy after organ transplantation. Overall study results and limits: Endogenous clonotypes not in therapy products appeared after therapy alongside transferred ones.

Of note for this clone: What it binds is not known.

This CDR3 is 15 amino acids long. The germline V and J ends were trimmed by 0 bases and 6 bases, with 13 bases remaining between them. CDR1 is LNHDA, CDR2 SQIVND, per germline (reference sequence). The method was immunoSEQ multiplex PCR; TCRdb's version includes in-frame clones alone and lacks a portion of them. Here the sample spans 40,000 to 60,000 clones, about 95% being singletons. The clonotype originates from a human patient who had received a solid organ transplant and had CMV disease. The rearrangement joins TRBV19 to TRBJ2-3; tentative D call: TRBD2 (5 bases). Source: CD8+ T cells from blood, taken before autologous CMV-specific T cell therapy. CDR3 residues: CASSIDRDRGDTQYF. Here the CDR3 DNA reads TGTGCCAGTAGTATAGATCGAGATCGAGGGGATACGCAGTATTTT.